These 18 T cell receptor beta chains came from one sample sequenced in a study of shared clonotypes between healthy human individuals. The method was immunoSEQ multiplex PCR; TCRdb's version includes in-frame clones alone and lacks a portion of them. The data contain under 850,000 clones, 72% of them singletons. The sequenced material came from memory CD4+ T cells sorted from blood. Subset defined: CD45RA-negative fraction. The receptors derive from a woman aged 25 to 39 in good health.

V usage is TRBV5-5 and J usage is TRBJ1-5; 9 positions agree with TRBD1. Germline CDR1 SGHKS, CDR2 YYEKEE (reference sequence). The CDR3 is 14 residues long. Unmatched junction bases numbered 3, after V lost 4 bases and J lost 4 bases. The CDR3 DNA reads TGTGCCAGCAGCAGTGGACAGGGGAATCAGCCCCAGCATTTT. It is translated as CASSSGQGNQPQHF.

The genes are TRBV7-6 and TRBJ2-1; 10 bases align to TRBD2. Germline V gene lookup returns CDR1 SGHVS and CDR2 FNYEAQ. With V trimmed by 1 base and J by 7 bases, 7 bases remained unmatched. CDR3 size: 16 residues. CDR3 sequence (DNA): TGTGCCAGCAGCTTAGGTCCCAGCGGGAGGGAAAATGAGCAGTTCTTC. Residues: CASSLGPSGRENEQFF.

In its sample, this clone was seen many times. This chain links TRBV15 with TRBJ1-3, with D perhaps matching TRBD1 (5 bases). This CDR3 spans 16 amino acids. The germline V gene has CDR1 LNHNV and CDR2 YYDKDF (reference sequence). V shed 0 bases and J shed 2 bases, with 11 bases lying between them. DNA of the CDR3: TGTGCCACCAGCAGAGACGGGGGTGTCACTGGAAACACCATATATTTT. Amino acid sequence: CATSRDGGVTGNTIYF.

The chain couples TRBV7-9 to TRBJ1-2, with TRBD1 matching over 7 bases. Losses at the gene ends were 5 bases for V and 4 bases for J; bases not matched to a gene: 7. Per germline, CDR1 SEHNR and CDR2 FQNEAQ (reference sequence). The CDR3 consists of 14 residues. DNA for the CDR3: TGTGCCAGCAGCACAGAGACAGGGACCTATGGCTACACCTTC. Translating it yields CASSTETGTYGYTF.

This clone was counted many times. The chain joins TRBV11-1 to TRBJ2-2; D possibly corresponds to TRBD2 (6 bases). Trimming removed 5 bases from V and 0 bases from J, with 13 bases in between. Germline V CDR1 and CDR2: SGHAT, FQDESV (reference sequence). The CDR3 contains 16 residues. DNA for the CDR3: TGTGCCAGCAGCCCGCTAGCGCCACCGAACACCGGGGAGCTGTTTTTT. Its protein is CASSPLAPPNTGELFF.

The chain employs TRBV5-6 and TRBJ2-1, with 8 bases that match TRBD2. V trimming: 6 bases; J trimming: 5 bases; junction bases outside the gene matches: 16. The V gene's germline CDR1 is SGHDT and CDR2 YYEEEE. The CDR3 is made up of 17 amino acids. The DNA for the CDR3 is TGTGCCAGCACCCCCCCCGGGTGGACTAGCAAAAACAATGAGCAGTTCTTC. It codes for CASTPPGWTSKNNEQFF.

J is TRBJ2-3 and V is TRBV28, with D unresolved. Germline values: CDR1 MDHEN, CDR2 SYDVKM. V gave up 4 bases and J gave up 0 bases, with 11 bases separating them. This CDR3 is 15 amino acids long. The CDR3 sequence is CASSSWAASTDTQYF. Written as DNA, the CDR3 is TGTGCCAGCAGTTCGTGGGCGGCTAGCACAGATACGCAGTATTTT.

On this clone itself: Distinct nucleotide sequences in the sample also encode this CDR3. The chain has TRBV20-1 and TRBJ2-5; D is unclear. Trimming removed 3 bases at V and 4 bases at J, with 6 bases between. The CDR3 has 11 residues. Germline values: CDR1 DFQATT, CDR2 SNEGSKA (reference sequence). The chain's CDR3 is CSASPSETQYF. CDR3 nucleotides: TGCAGTGCTAGCCCATCAGAGACCCAGTACTTC.

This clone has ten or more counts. CDR3 nucleotide sequence: TGCGCCAGCAGCTTGGGGTGGACCGGGGAGCTGTTTTTT. Its protein is CASSLGWTGELFF. The rearrangement links TRBV5-1 to TRBJ2-2, with D uncertain. Trimming pared 0 bases from V and 5 bases from J, leaving 5 bases between. Germline CDR1 is SGHRS and CDR2 is YFSETQ. CDR3 length: 13 amino acids.

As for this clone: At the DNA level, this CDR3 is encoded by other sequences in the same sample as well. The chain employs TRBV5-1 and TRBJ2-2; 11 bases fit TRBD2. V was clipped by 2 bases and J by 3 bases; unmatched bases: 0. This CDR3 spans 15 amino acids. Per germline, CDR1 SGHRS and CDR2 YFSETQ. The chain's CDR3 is CASSLLAGDTGELFF. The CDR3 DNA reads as TGCGCCAGCAGCTTACTAGCGGGAGACACCGGGGAGCTGTTTTTT.

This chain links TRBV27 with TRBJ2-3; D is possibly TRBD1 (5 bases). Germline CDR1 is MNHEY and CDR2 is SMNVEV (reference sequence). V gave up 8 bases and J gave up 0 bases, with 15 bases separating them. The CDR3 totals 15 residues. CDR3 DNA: TGTGCCAGCTTCCGTGGGGCCGGGAGCACAGATACGCAGTATTTT. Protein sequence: CASFRGAGSTDTQYF.

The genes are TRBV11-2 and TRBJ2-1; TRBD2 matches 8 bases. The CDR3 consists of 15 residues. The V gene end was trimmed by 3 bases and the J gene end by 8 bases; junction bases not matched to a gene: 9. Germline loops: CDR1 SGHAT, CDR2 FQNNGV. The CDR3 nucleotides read TGTGCCAGCAGCTTGAAAGCGGGAGCCAGGGATGAGCAGTTCTTC. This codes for CASSLKAGARDEQFF.

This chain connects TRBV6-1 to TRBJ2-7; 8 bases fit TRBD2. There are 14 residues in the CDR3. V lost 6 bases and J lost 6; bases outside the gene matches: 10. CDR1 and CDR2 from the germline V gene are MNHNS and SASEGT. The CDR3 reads CASRAGGRLVEQYF. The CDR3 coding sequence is TGTGCCAGCAGGGCGGGGGGCCGCCTAGTCGAGCAGTACTTC.

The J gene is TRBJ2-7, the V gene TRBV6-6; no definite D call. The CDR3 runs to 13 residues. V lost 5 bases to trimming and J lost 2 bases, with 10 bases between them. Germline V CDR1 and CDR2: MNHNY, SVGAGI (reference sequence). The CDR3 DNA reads TGTGCCAGCAGTCTAACAGCTCCCTACGAGCAGTACTTC. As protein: CASSLTAPYEQYF.

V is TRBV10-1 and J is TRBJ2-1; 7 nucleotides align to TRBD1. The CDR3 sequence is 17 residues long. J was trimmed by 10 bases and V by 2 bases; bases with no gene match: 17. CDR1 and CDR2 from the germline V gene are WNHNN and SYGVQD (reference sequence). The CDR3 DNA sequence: TGCGCCAGCAGTGAGGCCCCCCCCGGGACAGCTCTCGGGGAGCAGTTCTTC. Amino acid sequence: CASSEAPPGTALGEQFF.

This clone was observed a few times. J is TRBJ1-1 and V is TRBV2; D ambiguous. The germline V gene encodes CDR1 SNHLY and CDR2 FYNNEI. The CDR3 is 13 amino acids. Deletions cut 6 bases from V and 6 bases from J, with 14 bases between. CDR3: CASSQERVAEAFF. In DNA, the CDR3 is TGTGCCAGCAGCCAAGAAAGGGTGGCTGAAGCTTTCTTT. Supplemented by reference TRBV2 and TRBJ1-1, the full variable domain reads EPEVTQTPSHQVTQMGQEVILRCVPISNHLYFYWYRQILGQKVEFLVSFYNNEISEKSEIFDDQFSVERPDGSNFTLKIRSTKLEDSAMYFCASSQERVAEAFFGQGTRLTVV.

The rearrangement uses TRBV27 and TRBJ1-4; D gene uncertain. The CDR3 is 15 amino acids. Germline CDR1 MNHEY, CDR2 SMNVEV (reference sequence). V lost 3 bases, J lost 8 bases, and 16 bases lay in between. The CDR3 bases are TGTGCCAGCAGTTTGTTTGGGCCAGGCCGCGAAAAACTGTTTTTT. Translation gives CASSLFGPGREKLFF.

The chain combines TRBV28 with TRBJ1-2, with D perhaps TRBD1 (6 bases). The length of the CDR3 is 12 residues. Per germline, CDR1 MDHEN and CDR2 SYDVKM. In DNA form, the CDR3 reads TGTGCTCTCAGGGGATCTAACTATGGCTACACCTTC. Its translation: CALRGSNYGYTF.